One T cell receptor (beta chain) is described in this entry. What it binds is unknown. Each sample contributed 85,000 to 100,000 TCR templates to the assay. Repertoires were generated with immunoSEQ multiplex PCR, while TCRdb's copy carries only in-frame clones and drops some. The table shows 50,000 to 70,000 clones, with roughly 96% occurring only once. This specimen comes from a study of siplizumab effects on memory and regulatory T cells. Whole-study results and caveats: Alloreactive sequences from unstimulated CD4+ memory cells fell significantly with siplizumab. Roughly 80-96% of proliferating CD4+ or CD8+ clones lacked an assignable naive or memory phenotype.

Sequencing used naive CD8+ T cells sorted from blood. This TCR was recovered from a human donor in good health.

The CDR3 DNA sequence: TGCGCCAGCAGCTGGCAAGCAGGGTCCTACGAGCAGTACTTC. As protein: CASSWQAGSYEQYF. The J gene is TRBJ2-7, the V gene TRBV4-3; D perhaps matches TRBD1 (5 bases). This CDR3 spans 14 amino acids. The germline gives CDR1 LGHNA, CDR2 YSLEER. V lost 5 bases, J lost 1 base, and 12 bases lay in between.